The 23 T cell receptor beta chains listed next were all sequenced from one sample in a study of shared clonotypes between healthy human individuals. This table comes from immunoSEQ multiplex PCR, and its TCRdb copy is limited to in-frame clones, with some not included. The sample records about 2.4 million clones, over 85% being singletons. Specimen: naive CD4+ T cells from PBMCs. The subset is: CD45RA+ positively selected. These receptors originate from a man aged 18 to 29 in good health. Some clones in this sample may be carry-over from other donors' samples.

The CDR3 sequence is CASSLAGTGLSRKTQYF. For the CDR3, the DNA is TGTGCCAGCAGCTTAGCCGGGACAGGGTTAAGTCGGAAGACCCAGTACTTC. This chain joins TRBV7-9 and TRBJ2-5; 9 nucleotides align to TRBD1. V shed 0 bases and J 6 bases; nucleotides not matched to a gene: 11. The length of the CDR3 is 17 residues. Germline assignment: CDR1 SEHNR and CDR2 FQNEAQ (reference sequence).

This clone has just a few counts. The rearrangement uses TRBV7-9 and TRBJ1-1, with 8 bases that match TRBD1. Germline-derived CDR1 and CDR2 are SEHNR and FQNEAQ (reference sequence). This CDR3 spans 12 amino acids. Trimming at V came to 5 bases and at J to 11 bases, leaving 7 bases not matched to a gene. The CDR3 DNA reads TGTGCCAGCAGCCTCGCGGACAGGGACGCTTTCTTT. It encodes CASSLADRDAFF.

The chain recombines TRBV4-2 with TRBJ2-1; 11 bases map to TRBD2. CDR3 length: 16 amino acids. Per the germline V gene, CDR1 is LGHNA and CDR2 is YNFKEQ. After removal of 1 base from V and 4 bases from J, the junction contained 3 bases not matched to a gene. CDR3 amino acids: CASSQGGLAVYNEQFF. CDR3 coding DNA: TGTGCCAGCAGCCAAGGGGGACTAGCGGTATACAATGAGCAGTTCTTC.

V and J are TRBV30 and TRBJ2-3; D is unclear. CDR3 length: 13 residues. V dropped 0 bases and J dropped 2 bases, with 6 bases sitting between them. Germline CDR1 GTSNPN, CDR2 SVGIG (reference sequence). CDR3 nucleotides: TGTGCCTGGAGTGTAACCCTCACAGATACGCAGTATTTT. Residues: CAWSVTLTDTQYF.

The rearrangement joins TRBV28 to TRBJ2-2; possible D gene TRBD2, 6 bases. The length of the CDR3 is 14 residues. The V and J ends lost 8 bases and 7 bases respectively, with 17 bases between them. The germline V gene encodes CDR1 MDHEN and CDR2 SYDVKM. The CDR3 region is CASYSAGGVGELFF. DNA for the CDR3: TGTGCCAGCTATTCGGCAGGAGGGGTCGGGGAGCTGTTTTTT.

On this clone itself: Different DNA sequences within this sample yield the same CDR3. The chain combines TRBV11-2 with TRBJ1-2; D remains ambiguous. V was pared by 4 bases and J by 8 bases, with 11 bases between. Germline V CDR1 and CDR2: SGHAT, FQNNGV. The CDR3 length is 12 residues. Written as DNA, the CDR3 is TGTGCCAGCAGCTGGGGTGGGAACGGCTACACCTTC. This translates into CASSWGGNGYTF. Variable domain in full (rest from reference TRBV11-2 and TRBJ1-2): EAGVAQSPRYKIIEKRQSVAFWCNPISGHATLYWYQQILGQGPKLLIQFQNNGVVDDSQLPKDRFSAERLKGVDSTLKIQPAKLEDSAVYLCASSWGGNGYTFGSGTRLTVV.

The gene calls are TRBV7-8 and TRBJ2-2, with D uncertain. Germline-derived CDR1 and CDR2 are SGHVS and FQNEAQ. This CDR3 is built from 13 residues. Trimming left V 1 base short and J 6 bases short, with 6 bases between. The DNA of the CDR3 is TGTGCCAGCAGCTTAGATTGGGCCGGGGAGCTGTTTTTT. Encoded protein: CASSLDWAGELFF.

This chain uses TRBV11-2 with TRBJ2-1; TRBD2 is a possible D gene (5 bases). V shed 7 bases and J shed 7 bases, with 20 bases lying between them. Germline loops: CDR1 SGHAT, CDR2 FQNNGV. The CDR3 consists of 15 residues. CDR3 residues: CASTPHSGKVNEQFF. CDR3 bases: TGTGCCAGCACACCCCATTCCGGGAAGGTGAATGAGCAGTTCTTC.

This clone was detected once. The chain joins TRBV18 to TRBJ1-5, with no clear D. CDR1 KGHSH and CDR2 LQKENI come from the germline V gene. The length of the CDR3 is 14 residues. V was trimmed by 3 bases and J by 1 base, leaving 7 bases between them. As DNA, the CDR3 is TGTGCCAGCTCACCCAACCCAAGCAATCAGCCCCAGCATTTT. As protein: CASSPNPSNQPQHF.

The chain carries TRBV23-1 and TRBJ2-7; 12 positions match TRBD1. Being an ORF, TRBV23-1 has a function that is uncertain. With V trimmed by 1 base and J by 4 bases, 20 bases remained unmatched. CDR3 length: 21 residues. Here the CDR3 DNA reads TGCGCCAGCAGTCAATGGGGGGGTGTCCCGGGACAGGGGGCCGGACGGTACGAGCAGTACTTC. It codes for CASSQWGGVPGQGAGRYEQYF.

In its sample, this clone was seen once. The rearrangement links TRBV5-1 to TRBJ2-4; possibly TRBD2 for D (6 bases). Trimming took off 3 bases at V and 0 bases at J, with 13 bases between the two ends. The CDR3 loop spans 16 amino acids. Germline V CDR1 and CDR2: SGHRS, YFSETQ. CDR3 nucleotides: TGCGCCAGCAGCTCCCAGTTGGGACTAGCCAAAAACATTCAGTACTTC. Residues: CASSSQLGLAKNIQYF.

CDR3 nucleotides: TGTGCCACTTACAGGGTGGGCACTGAAGCTTTCTTT. Protein sequence: CATYRVGTEAFF. The chain combines TRBV6-5 with TRBJ1-1; D possibly corresponds to TRBD1 (6 bases). Germline CDR1 MNHEY, CDR2 SVGAGI. This CDR3 spans 12 amino acids. V was trimmed by 10 bases and J by 4 bases, leaving 13 bases between them.

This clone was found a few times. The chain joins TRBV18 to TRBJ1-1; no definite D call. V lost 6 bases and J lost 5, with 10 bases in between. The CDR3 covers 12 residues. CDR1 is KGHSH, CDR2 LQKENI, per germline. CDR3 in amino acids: CASSSTGTEAFF. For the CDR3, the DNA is TGTGCCAGCTCTTCAACGGGGACTGAAGCTTTCTTT.

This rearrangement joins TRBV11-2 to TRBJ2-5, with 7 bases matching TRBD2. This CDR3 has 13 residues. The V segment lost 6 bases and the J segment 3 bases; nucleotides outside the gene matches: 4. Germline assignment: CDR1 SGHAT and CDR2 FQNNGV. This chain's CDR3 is CASRKLAEETQYF. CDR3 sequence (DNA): TGTGCCAGCAGGAAGCTAGCGGAAGAGACCCAGTACTTC.

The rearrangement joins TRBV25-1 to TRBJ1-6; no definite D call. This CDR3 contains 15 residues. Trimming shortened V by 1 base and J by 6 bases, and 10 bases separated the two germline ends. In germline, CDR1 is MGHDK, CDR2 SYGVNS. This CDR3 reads CASSEFDGGNSPLHF. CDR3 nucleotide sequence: TGTGCCAGCAGTGAATTTGACGGAGGTAATTCACCCCTCCACTTT. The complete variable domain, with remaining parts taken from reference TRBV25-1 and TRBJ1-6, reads EADIYQTPRYLVIGTGKKITLECSQTMGHDKMYWYQQDPGMELHLIHYSYGVNSTEKGDLSSESTVSRIRTEHFPLTLESARPSHTSQYLCASSEFDGGNSPLHFGNGTRLTVT.

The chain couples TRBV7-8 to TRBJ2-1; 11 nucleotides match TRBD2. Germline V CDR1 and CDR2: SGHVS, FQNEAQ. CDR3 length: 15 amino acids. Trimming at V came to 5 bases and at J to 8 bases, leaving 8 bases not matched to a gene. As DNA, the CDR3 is TGTGCCAGCAGCACGAGACTAGCGGGATTCGATGAGCAGTTCTTC. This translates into CASSTRLAGFDEQFF.

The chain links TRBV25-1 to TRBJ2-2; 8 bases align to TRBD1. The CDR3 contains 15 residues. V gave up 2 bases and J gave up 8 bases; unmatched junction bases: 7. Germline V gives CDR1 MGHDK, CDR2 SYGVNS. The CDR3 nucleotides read TGTGCCAGCAGTGAAAGCAGGGGGCGAGGTGGGGAGCTGTTTTTT. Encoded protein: CASSESRGRGGELFF.

CDR3 coding DNA: TGCGCCAGCAGCCCGAATCCGGGACAGTCCTACGAGCAGTACTTC. It is translated as CASSPNPGQSYEQYF. The V gene is TRBV4-3, the J gene TRBJ2-7; 7 bases align to TRBD1. V lost 4 bases, J lost 1 base, and 7 bases stayed unmatched. Per germline, CDR1 LGHNA and CDR2 YSLEER. This CDR3 spans 15 amino acids.

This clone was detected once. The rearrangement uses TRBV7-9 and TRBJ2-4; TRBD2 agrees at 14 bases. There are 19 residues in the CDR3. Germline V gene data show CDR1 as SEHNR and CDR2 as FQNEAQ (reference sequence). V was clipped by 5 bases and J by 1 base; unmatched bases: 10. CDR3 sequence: CASSQKGTSGSVAKNIQYF. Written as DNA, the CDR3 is TGTGCCAGCAGCCAGAAGGGGACTAGCGGGAGCGTTGCCAAAAACATTCAGTACTTC.

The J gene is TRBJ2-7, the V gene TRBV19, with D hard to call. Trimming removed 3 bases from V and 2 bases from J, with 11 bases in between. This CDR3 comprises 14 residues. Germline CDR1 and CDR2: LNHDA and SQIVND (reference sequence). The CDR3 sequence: CASSIRTDTYEQYF. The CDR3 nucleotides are TGTGCCAGTAGTATTCGGACGGATACCTACGAGCAGTACTTC.

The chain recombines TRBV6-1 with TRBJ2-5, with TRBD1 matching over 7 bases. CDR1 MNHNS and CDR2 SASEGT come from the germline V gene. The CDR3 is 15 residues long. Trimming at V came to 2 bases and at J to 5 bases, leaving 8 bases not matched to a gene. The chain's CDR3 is CASSEQGGAWETQYF. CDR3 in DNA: TGTGCCAGCAGTGAACAAGGGGGCGCGTGGGAGACCCAGTACTTC.

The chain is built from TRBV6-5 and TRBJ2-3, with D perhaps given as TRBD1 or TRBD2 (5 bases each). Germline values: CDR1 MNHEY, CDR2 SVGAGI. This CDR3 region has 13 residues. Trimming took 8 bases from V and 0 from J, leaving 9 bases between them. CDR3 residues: CASGGVSTDTQYF. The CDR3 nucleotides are TGTGCCAGCGGGGGTGTAAGCACAGATACGCAGTATTTT.

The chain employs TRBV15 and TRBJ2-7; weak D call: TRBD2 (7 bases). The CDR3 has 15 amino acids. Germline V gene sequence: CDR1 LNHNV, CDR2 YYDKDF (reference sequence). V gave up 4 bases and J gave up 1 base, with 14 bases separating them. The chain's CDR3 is CATSIFEGGSYEQYF. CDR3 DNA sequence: TGTGCCACCAGCATCTTCGAGGGGGGGTCCTACGAGCAGTACTTC.